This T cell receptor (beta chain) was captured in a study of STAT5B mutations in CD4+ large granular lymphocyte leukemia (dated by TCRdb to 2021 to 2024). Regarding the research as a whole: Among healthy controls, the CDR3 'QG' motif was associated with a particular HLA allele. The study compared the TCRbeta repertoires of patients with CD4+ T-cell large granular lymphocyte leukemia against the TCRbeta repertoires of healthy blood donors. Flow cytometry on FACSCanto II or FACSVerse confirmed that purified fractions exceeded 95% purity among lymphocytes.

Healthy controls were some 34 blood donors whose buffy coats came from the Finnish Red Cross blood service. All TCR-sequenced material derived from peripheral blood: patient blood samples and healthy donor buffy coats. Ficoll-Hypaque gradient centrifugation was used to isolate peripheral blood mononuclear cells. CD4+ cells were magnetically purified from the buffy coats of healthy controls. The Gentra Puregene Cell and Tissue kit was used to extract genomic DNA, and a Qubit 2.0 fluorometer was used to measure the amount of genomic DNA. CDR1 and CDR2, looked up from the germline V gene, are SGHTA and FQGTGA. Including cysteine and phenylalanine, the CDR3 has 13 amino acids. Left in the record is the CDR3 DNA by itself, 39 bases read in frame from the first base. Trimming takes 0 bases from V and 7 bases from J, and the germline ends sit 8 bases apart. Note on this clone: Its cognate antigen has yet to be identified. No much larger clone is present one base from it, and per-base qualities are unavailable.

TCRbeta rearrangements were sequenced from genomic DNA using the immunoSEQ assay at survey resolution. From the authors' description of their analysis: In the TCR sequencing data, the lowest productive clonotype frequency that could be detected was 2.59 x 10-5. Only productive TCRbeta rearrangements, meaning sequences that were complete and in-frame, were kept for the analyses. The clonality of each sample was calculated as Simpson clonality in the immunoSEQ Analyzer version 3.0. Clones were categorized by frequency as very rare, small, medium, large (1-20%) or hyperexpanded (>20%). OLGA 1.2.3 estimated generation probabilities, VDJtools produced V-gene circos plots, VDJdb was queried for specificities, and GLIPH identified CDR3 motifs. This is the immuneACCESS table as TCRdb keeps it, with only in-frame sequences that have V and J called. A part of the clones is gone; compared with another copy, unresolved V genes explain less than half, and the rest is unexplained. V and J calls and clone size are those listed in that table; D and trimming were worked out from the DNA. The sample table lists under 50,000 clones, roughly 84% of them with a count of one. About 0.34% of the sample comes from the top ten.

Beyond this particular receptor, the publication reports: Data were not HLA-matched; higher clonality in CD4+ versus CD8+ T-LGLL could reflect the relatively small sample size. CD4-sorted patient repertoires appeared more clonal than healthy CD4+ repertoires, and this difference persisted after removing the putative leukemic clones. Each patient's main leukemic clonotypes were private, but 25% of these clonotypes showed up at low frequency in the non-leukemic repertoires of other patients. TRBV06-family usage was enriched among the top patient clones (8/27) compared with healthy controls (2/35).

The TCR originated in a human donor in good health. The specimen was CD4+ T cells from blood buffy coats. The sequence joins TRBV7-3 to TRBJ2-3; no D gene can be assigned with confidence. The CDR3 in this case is CASSLTASHTQYF. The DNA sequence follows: TGTGCCAGCAGCTTAACGGCTTCGCATACGCAGTATTTT.